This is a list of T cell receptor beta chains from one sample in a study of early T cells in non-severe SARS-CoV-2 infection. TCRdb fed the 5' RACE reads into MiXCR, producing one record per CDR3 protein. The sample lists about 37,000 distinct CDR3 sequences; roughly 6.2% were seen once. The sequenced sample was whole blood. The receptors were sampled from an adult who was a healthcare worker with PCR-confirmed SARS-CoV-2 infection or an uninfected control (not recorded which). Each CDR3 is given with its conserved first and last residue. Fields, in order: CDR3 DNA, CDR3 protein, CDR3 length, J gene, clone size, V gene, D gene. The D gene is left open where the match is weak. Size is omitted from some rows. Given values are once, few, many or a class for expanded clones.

DNA: TGTGCCAGTAGTCCCCTTGGGGAGGGGCTCTCCTACAATGAGCAGTTCTTC
CDR3: CASSPLGEGLSYNEQFF
length: 17
J: TRBJ2-1
size: few
V: TRBV19
D: TRBD2

DNA: TGTGCCAGCAGCCCTCCCTGGGACAGCACAGATACGCAGTATTTT
CDR3: CASSPPWDSTDTQYF
length: 15
J: TRBJ2-3
size: few
V: TRBV11-2
D: NA

DNA: TGCAGTGCTAGAGTCATCGGGAGGGAGGCGGATACGCAGTATTTT
CDR3: CSARVIGREADTQYF
length: 15
J: TRBJ2-3
size: many
V: TRBV20-1
D: TRBD2

DNA: TGTGCCTGGAGTTTAATGGCTCAAGAGACCCAGTACTTC
CDR3: CAWSLMAQETQYF
length: 13
J: TRBJ2-5
size: many
V: TRBV30
D: NA

DNA: TGTGCCAGCAGTTACTCGATGGCGGCTATCTCTGGAAACACCATATATTTT
CDR3: CASSYSMAAISGNTIYF
length: 17
J: TRBJ1-3
size: many
V: TRBV6-5
D: NA

DNA: TGTGCCAGCAGCTTAGATGTCGGGGGCGGAACTGAAGCTTTCTTT
CDR3: CASSLDVGGGTEAFF
length: 15
J: TRBJ1-1
size: many
V: TRBV11-2
D: NA

DNA: TGTGCCAGCAGTGAGGCCAATAACGGCTATGGCTACACCTTC
CDR3: CASSEANNGYGYTF
length: 14
J: TRBJ1-2
size: many
V: TRBV6-1
D: NA

DNA: TGTGCCAGCACCAGGGGACACGGAGCCTTCTACGAGCAGTACTTC
CDR3: CASTRGHGAFYEQYF
length: 15
J: TRBJ2-7
size: many
V: TRBV6-6
D: NA

DNA: TGTGCCAGCAGCTATGAGGATGGGACAGGGGTTTCGAACTATGGCTACACCTTC
CDR3: CASSYEDGTGVSNYGYTF
length: 18
J: TRBJ1-2
size: many
V: TRBV5-6
D: TRBD1

DNA: TGCGCCAGCAGCCGTGGGGAGGGGAATTTGGCAGATACGCAGTATTTT
CDR3: CASSRGEGNLADTQYF
length: 16
J: TRBJ2-3
size: many
V: TRBV4-1
D: TRBD2

DNA: TGCGCCAGCGGGACAGGGGGGTACAATGAGCAGTTCTTC
CDR3: CASGTGGYNEQFF
length: 13
J: TRBJ2-1
size: many
V: TRBV5-1
D: TRBD1

DNA: TGCAGCGTTGATCGGCCAGCTCAAGAGACCCAGTACTTC
CDR3: CSVDRPAQETQYF
length: 13
J: TRBJ2-5
size: many
V: TRBV29-1
D: NA

DNA: TGTGCCAGCAGGGCCACCGGGACTCCCACAGATACGCAGTATTTT
CDR3: CASRATGTPTDTQYF
length: 15
J: TRBJ2-3
size: many
V: TRBV6-1
D: NA

DNA: TGTGCCAGCAGTGATTCTAGCGGATTCACAGATACGCAGTATTTT
CDR3: CASSDSSGFTDTQYF
length: 15
J: TRBJ2-3
size: many
V: TRBV25-1
D: TRBD2

DNA: TGTGCCAGCAGCTCCGCGATTAGCACAGATACGCAGTATTTT
CDR3: CASSSAISTDTQYF
length: 14
J: TRBJ2-3
size: many
V: TRBV7-2
D: NA

DNA: TGTGCTAGCAGCCTAAACCTAGCGGGGTCCACCGGGGAGCTGTTTTTT
CDR3: CASSLNLAGSTGELFF
length: 16
J: TRBJ2-2
size: many
V: TRBV7-7
D: TRBD2

DNA: TGTGCCAGCAGCCGAACTAGCGAACAGCAGTTCTTC
CDR3: CASSRTSEQQFF
length: 12
J: TRBJ2-1
size: many
V: TRBV7-9
D: TRBD2

DNA: TGTGCCAGCCGACAGTCCTACGAGCAGTACTTC
CDR3: CASRQSYEQYF
length: 11
J: TRBJ2-7
size: medium-sized
V: TRBV28
D: NA

DNA: TGTGCCAGCAGTATTGCTGGGGGGGCGCACACTGAAGCTTTCTTT
CDR3: CASSIAGGAHTEAFF
length: 15
J: TRBJ1-1
size: NA
V: TRBV7-2
D: NA

DNA: TGTGCCAGCAGTTACGGGGGGCGACGTCAGCCCCAGCATTTT
CDR3: CASSYGGRRQPQHF
length: 14
J: TRBJ1-5
size: many
V: TRBV6-2/TRBV6-3
D: NA

DNA: TGTGCCAGCAGCCGTCGACAGGTGTCTCAAGAGACCCAGTACTTC
CDR3: CASSRRQVSQETQYF
length: 15
J: TRBJ2-5
size: many
V: TRBV4-2
D: NA

DNA: TGCAGTGCTAGTCGTGCGGACAGGGGCCACAATGAGCAGTTCTTC
CDR3: CSASRADRGHNEQFF
length: 15
J: TRBJ2-1
size: many
V: TRBV20-1
D: TRBD1

DNA: TGCAGTGCTAGAGCCCTAGCGGGGTTAGATACGCAGTATTTT
CDR3: CSARALAGLDTQYF
length: 14
J: TRBJ2-3
size: many
V: TRBV20-1
D: TRBD2

DNA: TGTGCCTGGAGTGTGACTAGCGGGAGGTACAATGAGCAGTTCTTC
CDR3: CAWSVTSGRYNEQFF
length: 15
J: TRBJ2-1
size: many
V: TRBV30
D: TRBD2

DNA: TGTGCCAGCTCACCCCGGAGGGACGGGGCAGATACGCAGTATTTT
CDR3: CASSPRRDGADTQYF
length: 15
J: TRBJ2-3
size: many
V: TRBV18
D: NA

DNA: TGTGCCAGCAGCTGGGACCGAAACACAGATACGCAGTATTTT
CDR3: CASSWDRNTDTQYF
length: 14
J: TRBJ2-3
size: many
V: TRBV7-3
D: NA